The clone carrying this TCR beta chain was counted only a few times. Per germline, CDR1 KGHSH and CDR2 LQKENI. CDR3 length equals 16 residues. V was clipped by 2 bases and J by 7 bases, with 17 bases between them. These data come from a study of cytomegalovirus exposure and HLA in healthy donors. PCR used 60 Vbeta primers and 13 Jbeta primers. The assay was immunoSEQ multiplex PCR, and TCRdb's table has in-frame clones only and misses some. The sample consists of approximately 140,000 clones, more than 75% of them appearing once. The sequenced material came from PBMCs. The receptor was derived from a woman in her thirties or forties in good health and CMV-seropositive. The chain uses TRBV18 and TRBJ2-2; possibly TRBD2 for D (6 bases). CDR3 loop: CASSPGGSGRVGELFF. The DNA of the CDR3 is TGTGCCAGCTCACCAGGGGGGAGTGGCCGTGTCGGGGAGCTGTTTTTT.